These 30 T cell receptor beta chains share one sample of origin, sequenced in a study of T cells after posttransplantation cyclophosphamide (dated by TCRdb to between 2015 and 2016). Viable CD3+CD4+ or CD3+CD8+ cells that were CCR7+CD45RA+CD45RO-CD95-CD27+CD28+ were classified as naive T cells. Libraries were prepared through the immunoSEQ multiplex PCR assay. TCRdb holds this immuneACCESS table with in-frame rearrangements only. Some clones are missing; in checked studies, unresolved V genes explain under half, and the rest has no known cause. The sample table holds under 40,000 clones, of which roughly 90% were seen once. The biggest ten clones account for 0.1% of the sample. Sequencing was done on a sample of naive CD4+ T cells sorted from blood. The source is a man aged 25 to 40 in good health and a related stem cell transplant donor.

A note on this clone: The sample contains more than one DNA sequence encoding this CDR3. DNA of the CDR3: TGCGCCAGCAGTTTAGACGGGGGTAATCAGCCCCAGCATTTT. Translating it yields CASSLDGGNQPQHF. The rearrangement uses TRBV5-1 and TRBJ1-5; weak D call: TRBD1 (5 bases). The V gene's germline CDR1 is SGHRS and CDR2 YFSETQ. The length of the CDR3 is 14 residues. V lost 5 bases and J 4 bases, leaving 13 bases between the germline ends.

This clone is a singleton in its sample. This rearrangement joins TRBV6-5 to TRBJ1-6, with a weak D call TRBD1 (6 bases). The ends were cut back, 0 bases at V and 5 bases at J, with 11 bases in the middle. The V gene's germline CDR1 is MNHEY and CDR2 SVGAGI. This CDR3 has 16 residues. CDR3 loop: CASSYSLGQHNSPLHF. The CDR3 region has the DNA TGTGCCAGCAGTTACTCCCTAGGACAGCATAATTCACCCCTCCACTTT.

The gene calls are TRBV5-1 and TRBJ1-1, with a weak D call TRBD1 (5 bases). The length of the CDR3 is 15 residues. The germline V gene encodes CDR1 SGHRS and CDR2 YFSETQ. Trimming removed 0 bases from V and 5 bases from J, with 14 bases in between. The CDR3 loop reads CASSLAGGLSTEAFF. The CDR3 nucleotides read TGCGCCAGCAGCTTGGCTGGGGGACTCTCTACTGAAGCTTTCTTT.

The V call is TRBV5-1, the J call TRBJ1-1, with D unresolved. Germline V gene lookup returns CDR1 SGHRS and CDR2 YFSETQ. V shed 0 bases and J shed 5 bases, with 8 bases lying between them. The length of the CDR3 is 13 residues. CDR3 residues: CASSLETLTEAFF. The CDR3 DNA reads TGCGCCAGCAGCTTGGAAACATTAACTGAAGCTTTCTTT.

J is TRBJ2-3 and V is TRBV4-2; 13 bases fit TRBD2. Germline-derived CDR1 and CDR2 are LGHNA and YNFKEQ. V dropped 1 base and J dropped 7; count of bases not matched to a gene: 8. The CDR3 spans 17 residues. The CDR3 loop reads CASSQVGTSGGANTQYF. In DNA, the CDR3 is TGTGCCAGCAGCCAAGTGGGCACTAGCGGGGGGGCTAATACGCAGTATTTT.

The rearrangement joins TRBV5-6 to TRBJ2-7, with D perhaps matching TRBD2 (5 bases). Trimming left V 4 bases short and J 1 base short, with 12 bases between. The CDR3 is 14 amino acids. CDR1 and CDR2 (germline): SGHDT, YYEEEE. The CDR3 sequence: CASSLRAASYEQYF. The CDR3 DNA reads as TGTGCCAGCAGCCTCCGAGCGGCTTCCTACGAGCAGTACTTC.

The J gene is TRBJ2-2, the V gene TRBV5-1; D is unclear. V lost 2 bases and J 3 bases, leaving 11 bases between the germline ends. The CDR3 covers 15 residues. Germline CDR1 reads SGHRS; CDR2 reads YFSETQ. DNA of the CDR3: TGCGCCAGCAGCTTCTTACAGATCGACACCGGGGAGCTGTTTTTT. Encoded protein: CASSFLQIDTGELFF. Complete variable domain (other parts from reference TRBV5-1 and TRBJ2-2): KAGVTQTPRYLIKTRGQQVTLSCSPISGHRSVSWYQQTPGQGLQFLFEYFSETQRNKGNFPGRFSGRQFSNSRSEMNVSTLELGDSALYLCASSFLQIDTGELFFGEGSRLTVL.

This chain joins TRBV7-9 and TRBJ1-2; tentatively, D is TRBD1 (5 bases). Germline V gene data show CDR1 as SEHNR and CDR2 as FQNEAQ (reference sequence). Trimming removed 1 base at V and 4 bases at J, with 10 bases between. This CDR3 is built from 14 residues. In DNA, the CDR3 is TGTGCCAGCAGCTTAGTAGGGGCTGGCTATGGCTACACCTTC. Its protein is CASSLVGAGYGYTF.

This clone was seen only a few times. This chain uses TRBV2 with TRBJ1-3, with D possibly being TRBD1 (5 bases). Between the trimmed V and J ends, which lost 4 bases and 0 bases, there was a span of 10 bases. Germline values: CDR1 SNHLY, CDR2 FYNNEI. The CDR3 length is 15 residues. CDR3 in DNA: TGTGCCAGCAGTGTGGTGACAGACTCTGGAAACACCATATATTTT. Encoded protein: CASSVVTDSGNTIYF.

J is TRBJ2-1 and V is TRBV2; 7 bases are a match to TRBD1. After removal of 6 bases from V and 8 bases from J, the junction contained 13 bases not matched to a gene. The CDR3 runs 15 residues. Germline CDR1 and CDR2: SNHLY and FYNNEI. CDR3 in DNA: TGTGCCAGCAGAGTGGAGTCAGGGGGTAGATATGAGCAGTTCTTC. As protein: CASRVESGGRYEQFF.

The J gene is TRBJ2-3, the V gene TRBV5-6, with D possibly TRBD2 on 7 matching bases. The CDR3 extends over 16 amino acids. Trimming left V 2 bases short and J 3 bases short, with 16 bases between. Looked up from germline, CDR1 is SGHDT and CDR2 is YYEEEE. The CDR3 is CASSFGPGGPTDTQYF. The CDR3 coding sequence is TGTGCCAGCAGCTTTGGCCCGGGGGGCCCGACAGATACGCAGTATTTT.

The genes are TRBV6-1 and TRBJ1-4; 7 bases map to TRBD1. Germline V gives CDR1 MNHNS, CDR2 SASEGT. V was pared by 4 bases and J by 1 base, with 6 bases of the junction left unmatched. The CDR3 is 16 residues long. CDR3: CASSGGQTLTNEKLFF. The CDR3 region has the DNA TGTGCCAGCAGTGGGGGACAGACGTTAACTAATGAAAAACTGTTTTTT.

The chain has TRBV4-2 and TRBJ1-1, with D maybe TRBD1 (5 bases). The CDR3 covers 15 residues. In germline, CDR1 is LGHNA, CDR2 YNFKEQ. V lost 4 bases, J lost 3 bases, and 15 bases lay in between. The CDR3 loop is CASSPTQGSHTEAFF. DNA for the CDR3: TGTGCCAGCAGCCCGACCCAGGGATCGCACACTGAAGCTTTCTTT.

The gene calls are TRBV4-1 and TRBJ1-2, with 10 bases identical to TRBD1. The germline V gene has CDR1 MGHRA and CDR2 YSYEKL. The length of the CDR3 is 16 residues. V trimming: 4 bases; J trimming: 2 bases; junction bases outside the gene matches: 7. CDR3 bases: TGCGCCAGCAGCCCGACACCGGGACAGGGGAACTATGGCTACACCTTC. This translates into CASSPTPGQGNYGYTF.

The CDR3 nucleotides read TGTGCCAGCAGTTTAGGGGGCGCGGGTGAAAAACTGTTTTTT. Encoded protein: CASSLGGAGEKLFF. The chain recombines TRBV6-5 with TRBJ1-4; 7 nucleotides line up with TRBD1. With V trimmed by 4 bases and J by 7 bases, 6 bases remained unmatched. The CDR3 is 14 residues long. Germline values: CDR1 MNHEY, CDR2 SVGAGI.

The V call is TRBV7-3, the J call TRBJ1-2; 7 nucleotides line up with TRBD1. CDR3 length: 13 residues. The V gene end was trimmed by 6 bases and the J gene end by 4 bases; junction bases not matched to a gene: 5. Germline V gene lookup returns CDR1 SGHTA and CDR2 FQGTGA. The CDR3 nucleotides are TGTGCCAGCAGTCCGGACAGGACCTATGGCTACACCTTC. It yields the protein CASSPDRTYGYTF.

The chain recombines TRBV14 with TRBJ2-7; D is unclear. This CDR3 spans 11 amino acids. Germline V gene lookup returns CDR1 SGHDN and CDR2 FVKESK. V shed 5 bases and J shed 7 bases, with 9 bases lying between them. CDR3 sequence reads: CASSVRGEQYF. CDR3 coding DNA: TGTGCCAGCAGCGTCAGAGGAGAGCAGTACTTC. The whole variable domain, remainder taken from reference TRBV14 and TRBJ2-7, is EAGVTQFPSHSVIEKGQTVTLRCDPISGHDNLYWYRRVMGKEIKFLLHFVKESKQDESGMPNNRFLAERTGGTYSTLKVQPAELEDSGVYFCASSVRGEQYFGPGTRLTVT.

CDR3 protein: CASSLSTNSYEQYF. The CDR3 nucleotides read TGTGCCAGCAGTTTATCAACAAACTCCTACGAGCAGTACTTC. V and J are TRBV27 and TRBJ2-7; no clear D. The CDR3 totals 14 residues. The V end lost 0 bases, the J end lost 0 bases, and 6 bases lay between the germline ends. Germline V gene lookup returns CDR1 MNHEY and CDR2 SMNVEV (reference sequence).

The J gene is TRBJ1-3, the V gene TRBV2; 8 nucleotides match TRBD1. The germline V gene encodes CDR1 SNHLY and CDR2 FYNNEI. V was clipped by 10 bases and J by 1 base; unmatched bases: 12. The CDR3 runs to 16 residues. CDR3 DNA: TGTGCCACCCGGCAGGGGGCGGCACGTTCTGGAAACACCATATATTTT. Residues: CATRQGAARSGNTIYF.

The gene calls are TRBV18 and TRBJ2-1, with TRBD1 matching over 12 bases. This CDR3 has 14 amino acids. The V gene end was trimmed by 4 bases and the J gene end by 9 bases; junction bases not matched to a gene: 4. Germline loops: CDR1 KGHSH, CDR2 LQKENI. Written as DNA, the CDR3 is TGTGCCAGCTCACAGGGACAGGGGGCGAGTGAGCAGTTCTTC. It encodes CASSQGQGASEQFF.

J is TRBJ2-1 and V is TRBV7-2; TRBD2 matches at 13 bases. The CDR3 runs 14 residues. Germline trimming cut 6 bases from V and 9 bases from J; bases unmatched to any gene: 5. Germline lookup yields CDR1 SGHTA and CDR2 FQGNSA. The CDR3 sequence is CASSPTSGGGEQFF. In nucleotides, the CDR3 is TGTGCCAGCAGTCCAACTAGCGGGGGGGGTGAGCAGTTCTTC.

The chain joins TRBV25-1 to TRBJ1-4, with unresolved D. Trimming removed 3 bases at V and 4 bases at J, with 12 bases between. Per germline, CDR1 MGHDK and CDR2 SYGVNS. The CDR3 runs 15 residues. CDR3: CASSDVGVGNEKLFF. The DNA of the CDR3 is TGTGCCAGCAGTGATGTGGGAGTAGGTAATGAAAAACTGTTTTTT. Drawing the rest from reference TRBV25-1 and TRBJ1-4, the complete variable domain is EADIYQTPRYLVIGTGKKITLECSQTMGHDKMYWYQQDPGMELHLIHYSYGVNSTEKGDLSSESTVSRIRTEHFPLTLESARPSHTSQYLCASSDVGVGNEKLFFGSGTQLSVL.

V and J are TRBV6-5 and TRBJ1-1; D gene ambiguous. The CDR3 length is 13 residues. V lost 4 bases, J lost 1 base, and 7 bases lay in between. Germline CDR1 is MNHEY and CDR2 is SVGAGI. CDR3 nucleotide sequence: TGTGCCAGCAGTTGGGCCAGGAACACTGAAGCTTTCTTT. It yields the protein CASSWARNTEAFF.

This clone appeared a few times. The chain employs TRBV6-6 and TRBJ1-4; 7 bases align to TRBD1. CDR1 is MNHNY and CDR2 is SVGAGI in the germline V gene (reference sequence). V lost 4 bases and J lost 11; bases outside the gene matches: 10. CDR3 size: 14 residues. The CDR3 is CASSFDRDRGKLFF. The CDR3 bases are TGTGCCAGCAGTTTTGACAGGGACAGAGGTAAACTGTTTTTT.

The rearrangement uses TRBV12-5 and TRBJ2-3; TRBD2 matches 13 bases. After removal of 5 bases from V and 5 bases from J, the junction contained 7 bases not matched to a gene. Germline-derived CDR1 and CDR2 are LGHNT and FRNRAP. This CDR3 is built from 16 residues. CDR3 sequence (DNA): TGTGCTAGTGGTCCCTCACTAGCGGGGGGGCGAGATACGCAGTATTTT. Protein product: CASGPSLAGGRDTQYF.

This CDR3 is CASSLEDSTTLHF. The DNA for the CDR3 is TGTGCCAGCAGCTTAGAGGACAGTACCACCCTCCACTTT. The gene calls are TRBV7-2 and TRBJ1-6, with D possibly TRBD1 on 6 matching bases. The germline V and J ends were trimmed by 1 base and 14 bases, with 12 bases remaining between them. The length of the CDR3 is 13 residues. Per germline, CDR1 SGHTA and CDR2 FQGNSA.

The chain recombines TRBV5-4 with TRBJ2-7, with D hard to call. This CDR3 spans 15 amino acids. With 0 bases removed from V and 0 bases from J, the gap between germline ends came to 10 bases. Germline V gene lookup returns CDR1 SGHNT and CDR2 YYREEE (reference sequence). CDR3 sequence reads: CASSLVAQSSYEQYF. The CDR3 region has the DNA TGTGCCAGCAGCTTGGTGGCACAGAGCTCCTACGAGCAGTACTTC.

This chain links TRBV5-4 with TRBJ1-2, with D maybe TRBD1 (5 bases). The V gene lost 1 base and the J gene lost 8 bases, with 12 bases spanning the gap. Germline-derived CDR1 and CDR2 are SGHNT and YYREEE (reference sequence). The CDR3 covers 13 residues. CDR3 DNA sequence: TGTGCCAGCAGCTTGCCCCAGGGTATAGGCTACACCTTC. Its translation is CASSLPQGIGYTF.

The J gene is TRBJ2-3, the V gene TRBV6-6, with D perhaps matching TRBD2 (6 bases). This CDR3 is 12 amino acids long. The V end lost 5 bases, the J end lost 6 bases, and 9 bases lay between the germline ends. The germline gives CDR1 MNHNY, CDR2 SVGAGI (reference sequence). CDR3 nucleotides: TGTGCCAGCAGTGCCGGGGGTGATACGCAGTATTTT. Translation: CASSAGGDTQYF.

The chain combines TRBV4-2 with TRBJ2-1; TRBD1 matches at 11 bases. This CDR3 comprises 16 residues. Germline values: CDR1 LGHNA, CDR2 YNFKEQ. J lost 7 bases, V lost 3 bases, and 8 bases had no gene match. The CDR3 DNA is TGTGCCAGCAGCCAGGGGGGACAGGGGGGGTTGAATGAGCAGTTCTTC. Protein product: CASSQGGQGGLNEQFF.